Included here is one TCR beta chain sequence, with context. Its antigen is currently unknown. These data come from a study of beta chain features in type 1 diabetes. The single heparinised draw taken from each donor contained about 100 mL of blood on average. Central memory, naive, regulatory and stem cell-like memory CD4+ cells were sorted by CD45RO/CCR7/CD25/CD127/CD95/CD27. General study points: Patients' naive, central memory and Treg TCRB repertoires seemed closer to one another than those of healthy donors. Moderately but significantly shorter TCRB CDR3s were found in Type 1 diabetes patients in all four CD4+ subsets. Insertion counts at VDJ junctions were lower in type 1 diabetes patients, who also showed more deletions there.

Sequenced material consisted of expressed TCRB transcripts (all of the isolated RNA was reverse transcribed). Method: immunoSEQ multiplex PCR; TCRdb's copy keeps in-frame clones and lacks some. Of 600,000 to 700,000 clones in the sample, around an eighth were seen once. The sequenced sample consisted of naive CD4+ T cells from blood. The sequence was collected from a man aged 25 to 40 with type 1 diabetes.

The CDR3 loop is CASSPVRGNGYTF. The CDR3 nucleotides are TGTGCCAGCAGCCCGGTTAGGGGAAATGGCTACACCTTC. This chain connects TRBV6-6 to TRBJ1-2; weak D call: TRBD1 (5 bases). The germline CDR1 and CDR2 sequences are MNHNY and SVGAGI (reference sequence). Trimming pared 6 bases from V and 6 bases from J, leaving 14 bases between. This CDR3 region has 13 residues.